These T cell receptor beta chains were read from a single sample in a study of regulatory T cells in long-lasting Graves disease. TCRdb redid the calling of the multiplex PCR reads with MiXCR, one entry per CDR3 protein. The sample shows a few hundred thousand distinct CDR3 sequences, around 24% of them seen only once. The source material was peripheral blood mononuclear cells (PBMCs), sampled when the disease was refractory, from a patient treated with antithyroid drugs. These receptors were collected from a female donor with Graves disease. The CDR3 runs from the conserved cysteine through the conserved F or W.

V gene: TRBV27
CDR3 length: 15
J gene: TRBJ2-5
CDR3 protein: CASSWAGDMRETQYF

V gene: TRBV5-1
CDR3 length: 13
J gene: TRBJ2-5
CDR3 protein: CASSRQVEETQYF

V gene: TRBV12-3/TRBV12-4
CDR3 length: 15
J gene: TRBJ2-7
CDR3 protein: CASSARQASHYEQYF

V gene: TRBV2
CDR3 length: 15
J gene: TRBJ2-1
CDR3 protein: CASSAWASGNNEQFF

V gene: TRBV11-2
CDR3 length: 15
J gene: TRBJ2-7
CDR3 protein: CASSLLETSHYEQYF

V gene: TRBV5-1
CDR3 length: 15
J gene: TRBJ2-5
CDR3 protein: CASSLVEGFGETQYF

V gene: TRBV2
CDR3 length: 15
J gene: TRBJ2-7
CDR3 protein: CASSEKRRELYEQYF

V gene: TRBV5-1
CDR3 length: 14
J gene: TRBJ2-7
CDR3 protein: CASSLRGGPHEQYF

V gene: TRBV14
CDR3 length: 16
J gene: TRBJ1-6
CDR3 protein: CASRPSGQGEDSPLHF

V gene: TRBV20-1
CDR3 length: 11
J gene: TRBJ1-1
CDR3 protein: CSASRGTEAFF

V gene: TRBV28
CDR3 length: 15
J gene: TRBJ2-1
CDR3 protein: CASSLGLAGDIWQFF

V gene: TRBV20-1
CDR3 length: 15
J gene: TRBJ2-5
CDR3 protein: CSAQRLAGGDRAQYF

V gene: TRBV28
CDR3 length: 10
J gene: TRBJ2-7
CDR3 protein: CASGSRPQYF

V gene: TRBV7-9
CDR3 length: 14
J gene: TRBJ1-6
CDR3 protein: CASSLARRDSPLHF

V gene: TRBV6-1
CDR3 length: 16
J gene: NA
CDR3 protein: CASSRTSGRGTYEQYF

V gene: TRBV6-1
CDR3 length: 13
J gene: TRBJ1-2
CDR3 protein: CASSDMGISGYTF

V gene: TRBV20-1
CDR3 length: 13
J gene: TRBJ2-5
CDR3 protein: CSAYRDSKETQYF

V gene: TRBV20-1
CDR3 length: 14
J gene: TRBJ2-7
CDR3 protein: CSARAAECFDEQYF

V gene: TRBV6-5
CDR3 length: 17
J gene: TRBJ2-2
CDR3 protein: CASSYMAGVSNTGELFF

V gene: TRBV3-1
CDR3 length: 17
J gene: TRBJ2-1
CDR3 protein: CASSQVASAARYNEQFF

V gene: TRBV19
CDR3 length: 14
J gene: TRBJ1-2
CDR3 protein: CASSIGDRAQGYTF

V gene: TRBV9
CDR3 length: 17
J gene: TRBJ2-5
CDR3 protein: CASTGLLLRERQETQYF

V gene: TRBV27
CDR3 length: 19
J gene: TRBJ2-7
CDR3 protein: CASSLRGTGVNTPSYEQYF

V gene: TRBV6-5
CDR3 length: 17
J gene: TRBJ2-7
CDR3 protein: CASSYSLGQGFSYEQYF